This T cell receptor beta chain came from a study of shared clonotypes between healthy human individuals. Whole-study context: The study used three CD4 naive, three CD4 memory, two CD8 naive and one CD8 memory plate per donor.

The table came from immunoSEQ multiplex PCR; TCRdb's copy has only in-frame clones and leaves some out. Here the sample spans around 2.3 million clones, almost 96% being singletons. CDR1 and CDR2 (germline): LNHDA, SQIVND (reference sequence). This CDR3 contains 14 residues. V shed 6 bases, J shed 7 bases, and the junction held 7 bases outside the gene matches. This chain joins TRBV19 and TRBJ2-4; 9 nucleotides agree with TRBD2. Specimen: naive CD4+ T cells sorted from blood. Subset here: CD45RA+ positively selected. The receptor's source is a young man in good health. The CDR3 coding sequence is TGTGCCAGTAGCCCGCGGGGGGGCGCGAACATTCAGTACTTC. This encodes CASSPRGGANIQYF.